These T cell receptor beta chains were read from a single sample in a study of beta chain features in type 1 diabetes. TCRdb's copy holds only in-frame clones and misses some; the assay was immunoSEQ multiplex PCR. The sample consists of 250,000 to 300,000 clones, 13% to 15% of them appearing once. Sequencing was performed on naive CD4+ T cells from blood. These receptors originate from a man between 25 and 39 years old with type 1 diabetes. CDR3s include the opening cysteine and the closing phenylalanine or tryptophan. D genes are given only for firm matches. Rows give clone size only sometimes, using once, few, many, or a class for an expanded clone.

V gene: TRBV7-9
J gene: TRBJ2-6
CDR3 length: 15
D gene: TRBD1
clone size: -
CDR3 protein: CASRAGGTGANVLTF
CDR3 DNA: TGTGCCAGCAGAGCAGGGGGAACTGGGGCCAACGTCCTGACTTTC

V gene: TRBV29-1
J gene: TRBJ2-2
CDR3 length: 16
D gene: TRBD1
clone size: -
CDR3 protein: CSVANAGTGATGELFF
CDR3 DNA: TGCAGCGTAGCCAATGCCGGGACAGGGGCCACCGGGGAGCTGTTTTTT

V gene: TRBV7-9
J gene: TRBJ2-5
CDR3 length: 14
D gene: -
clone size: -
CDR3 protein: CASSPGTAQETQYF
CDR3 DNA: TGTGCCAGCAGCCCAGGGACTGCCCAAGAGACCCAGTACTTC

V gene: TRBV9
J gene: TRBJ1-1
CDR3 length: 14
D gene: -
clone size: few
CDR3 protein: CASSVGGRNTEAFF
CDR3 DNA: TGTGCCAGCAGCGTAGGAGGGAGGAACACTGAAGCTTTCTTT

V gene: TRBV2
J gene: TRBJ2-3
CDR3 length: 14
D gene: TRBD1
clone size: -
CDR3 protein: CASRPGQGADTQYF
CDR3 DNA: TGTGCCAGCAGGCCGGGACAGGGGGCAGATACGCAGTATTTT

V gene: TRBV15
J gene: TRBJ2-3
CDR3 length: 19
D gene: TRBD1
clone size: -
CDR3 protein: CATSRDEGAWQEFTDTQYF
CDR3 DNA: TGTGCCACCAGCAGAGATGAGGGGGCCTGGCAGGAATTCACAGATACGCAGTATTTT

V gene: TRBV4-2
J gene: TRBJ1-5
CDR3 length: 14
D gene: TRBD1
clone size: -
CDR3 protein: CASSPGGPRQPQHF
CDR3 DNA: TGTGCCAGCAGCCCAGGGGGCCCTAGACAGCCCCAGCATTTT

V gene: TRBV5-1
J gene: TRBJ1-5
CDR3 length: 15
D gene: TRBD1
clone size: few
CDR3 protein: CASSLEGQGNQPQHF
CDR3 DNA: TGCGCCAGCAGCTTGGAGGGACAGGGTAACCAGCCCCAGCATTTT

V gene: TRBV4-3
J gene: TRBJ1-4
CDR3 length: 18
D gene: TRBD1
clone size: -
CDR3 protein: CASSHRATGYIANEKLFF
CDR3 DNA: TGCGCCAGCAGCCACCGCGCGACAGGGTATATCGCTAATGAAAAACTGTTTTTT

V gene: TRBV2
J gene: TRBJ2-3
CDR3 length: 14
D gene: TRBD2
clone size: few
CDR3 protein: CASRGGAGTDTQYF
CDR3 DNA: TGTGCCAGCCGCGGGGGGGCGGGCACAGATACGCAGTATTTT

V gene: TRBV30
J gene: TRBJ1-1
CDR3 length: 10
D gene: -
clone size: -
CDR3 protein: CAWDNLRAFF
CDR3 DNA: TGTGCCTGGGACAATCTTAGAGCTTTCTTT

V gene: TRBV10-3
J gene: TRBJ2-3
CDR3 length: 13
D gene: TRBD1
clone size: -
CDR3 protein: CAQGQGGTDTQYF
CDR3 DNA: TGTGCCCAGGGACAGGGGGGAACAGATACGCAGTATTTT

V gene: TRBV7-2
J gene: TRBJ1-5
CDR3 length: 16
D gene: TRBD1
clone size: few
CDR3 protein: CASSGRTGIGNQPQHF
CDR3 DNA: TGTGCCAGCAGCGGACGGACAGGGATTGGCAATCAGCCCCAGCATTTT

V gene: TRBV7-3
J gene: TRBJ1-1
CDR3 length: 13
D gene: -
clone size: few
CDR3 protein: CASSSEMNTEAFF
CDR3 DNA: TGTGCCAGCAGCTCGGAGATGAACACTGAAGCTTTCTTT

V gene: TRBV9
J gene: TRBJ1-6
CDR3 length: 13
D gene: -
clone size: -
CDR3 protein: CASSVRPGSPLHF
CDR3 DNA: TGTGCCAGCAGCGTACGCCCGGGTTCACCCCTCCACTTT

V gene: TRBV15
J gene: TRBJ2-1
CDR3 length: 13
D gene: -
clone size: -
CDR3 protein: CATSSEFGRRGFF
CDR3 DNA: TGTGCCACCAGCAGTGAATTCGGGCGGCGGGGGTTCTTC

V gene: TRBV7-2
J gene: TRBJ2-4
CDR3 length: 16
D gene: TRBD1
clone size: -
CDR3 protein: CASSFSGTGAKNIQYF
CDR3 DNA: TGTGCCAGCAGCTTTTCCGGGACAGGAGCCAAAAACATTCAGTACTTC

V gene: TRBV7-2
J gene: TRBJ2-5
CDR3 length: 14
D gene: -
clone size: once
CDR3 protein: CASSPGGTKETQYF
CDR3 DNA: TGTGCCAGCAGCCCAGGAGGGACGAAAGAGACCCAGTACTTC

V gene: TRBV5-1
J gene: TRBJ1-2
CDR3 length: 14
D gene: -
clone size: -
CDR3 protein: CASSATGSDYGYTF
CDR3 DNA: TGCGCCAGCAGCGCGACAGGCTCCGACTATGGCTACACCTTC

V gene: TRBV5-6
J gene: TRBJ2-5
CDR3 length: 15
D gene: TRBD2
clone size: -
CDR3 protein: CASSLYQLAGDSQYF
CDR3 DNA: TGTGCCAGCAGCTTGTACCAACTAGCGGGAGATTCCCAGTACTTC

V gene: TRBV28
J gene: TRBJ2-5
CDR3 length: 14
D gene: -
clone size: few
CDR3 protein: CASSGQGTEETQYF
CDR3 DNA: TGTGCCAGCAGTGGGCAGGGAACCGAAGAGACCCAGTACTTC

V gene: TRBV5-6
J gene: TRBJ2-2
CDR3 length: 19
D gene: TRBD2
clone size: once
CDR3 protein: CASSLAATSGRERVGELFF
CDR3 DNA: TGTGCCAGCAGCTTGGCGGCGACTAGCGGGAGAGAACGGGTCGGGGAGCTGTTTTTT

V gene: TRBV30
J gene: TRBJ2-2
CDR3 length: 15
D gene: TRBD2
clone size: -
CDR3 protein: CAWSAGLAGSGELFF
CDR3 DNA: TGTGCCTGGAGTGCCGGACTAGCGGGATCTGGGGAGCTGTTTTTT

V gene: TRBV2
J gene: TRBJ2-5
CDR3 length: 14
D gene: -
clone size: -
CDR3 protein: CASTLWGAGQTQYF
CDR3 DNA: TGTGCCAGCACCCTTTGGGGAGCCGGGCAGACCCAGTACTTC

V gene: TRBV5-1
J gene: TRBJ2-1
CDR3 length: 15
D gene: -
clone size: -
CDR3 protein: CASSLGGRGLNEQFF
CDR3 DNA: TGCGCCAGCAGCTTGGGGGGAAGGGGTCTCAATGAGCAGTTCTTC

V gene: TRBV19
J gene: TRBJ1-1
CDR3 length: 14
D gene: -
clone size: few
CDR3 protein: CASTRRGLNTEAFF
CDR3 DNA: TGTGCCAGTACCAGGCGGGGACTGAACACTGAAGCTTTCTTT

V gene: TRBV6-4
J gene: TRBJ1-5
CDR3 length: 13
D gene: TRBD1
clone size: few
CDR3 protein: CASRQGAQQPQHF
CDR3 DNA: TGTGCCAGCAGACAGGGGGCACAACAGCCCCAGCATTTT

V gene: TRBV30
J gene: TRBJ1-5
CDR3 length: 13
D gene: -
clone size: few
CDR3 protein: CAWSGERSQPQHF
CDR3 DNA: TGTGCCTGGAGCGGGGAGAGGAGCCAGCCCCAGCATTTT